Listed here are 7 T cell receptor beta chains from one sample, sequenced in a study of post-analysis software for immune sequencing data. Overall study findings and caveats: TRBV segments more frequent in patients than in controls numbered five and included TRBV5-6, TRBV5-1 and TRBV20-1.

TCR beta cDNA libraries included unique molecular identifiers. TCRdb ran MiXCR on the PCR reads and lists one entry per CDR3 protein. The sample consists of about 770,000 distinct CDR3 sequences, 40% to 55% of them appearing once. These receptors' antigens are unknown. The sample comprised blood. These receptors originate from a girl aged 10-17 years with multiple sclerosis.

Remarks on this clonotype: This may arise from a read error, as a much more abundant clone is one base away. The chain couples TRBV20-1 to TRBJ2-1, with D tentatively TRBD1 or TRBD2 (5 bases each). The germline CDR1 and CDR2 sequences are DFQATT and SNEGSKA (reference sequence). The V end lost 8 bases, the J end lost 9 bases, and 23 bases lay between the germline ends. This CDR3 contains 14 residues. This chain's CDR3 is CSPSGTGPVREQFF. The CDR3 DNA reads as TGCAGTCCGTCCGGGACCGGACCTGTCCGTGAGCAGTTCTTC.

The J gene is TRBJ2-4, the V gene TRBV3-1, with D possibly matching TRBD2 (6 bases). Near its end, the DNA agrees better with TRBJ2-7, so the J call may be wrong. Germline V gene lookup returns CDR1 LGHDT and CDR2 YNNKEL (reference sequence). The CDR3 sequence is 17 residues long. DNA of the CDR3: TGTGCCAGCAGCCGTGGGCCGTTGGGAGGACTCTCCTACGAGCAGTACTTC. This encodes CASSRGPLGGLSYEQYF.

The rearrangement joins TRBV20-1 to TRBJ1-5; no clear D. The V and J ends lost 3 bases and 0 bases respectively, with 9 bases between them. The CDR3 is 14 residues long. Germline CDR1 DFQATT, CDR2 SNEGSKA (reference sequence). CDR3: CSASLGNSNQPQHF. The CDR3 bases are TGCAGTGCTAGTTTGGGGAATAGCAATCAGCCCCAGCATTTT.

This sequence joins TRBV28 and TRBJ2-1; D is possibly TRBD2 (6 bases). This CDR3 is 13 amino acids long. In germline, CDR1 is MDHEN, CDR2 SYDVKM. Deletions cut 4 bases from V and 8 bases from J, with 12 bases between. The CDR3 nucleotides read TGTGCCAGCAGTTCCCCTAGCGAATATGAGCAGTTCTTC. Protein product: CASSSPSEYEQFF.

The chain combines TRBV6-5 with TRBJ1-5, with a possible D match to TRBD1 (5 bases). Germline V gene sequence: CDR1 MNHEY, CDR2 SVGAGI. The CDR3 is made up of 14 amino acids. Deletions cut 0 bases from V and 9 bases from J, with 12 bases between. CDR3 amino acids: CASSYSRGLGPQHF. CDR3 nucleotide sequence: TGTGCCAGCAGTTACTCGAGGGGTTTAGGGCCCCAGCATTTT.

On this clonotype itself: One junction end does not reproduce the germline sequence, and a read error may be involved. The chain carries TRBV12-3 or TRBV12-4 and TRBJ2-5; possibly TRBD1 for D (5 bases). This CDR3 comprises 16 residues. The CDR3 is CAGSPRSRVGQEAQYF. The CDR3 DNA is TGTGCCGGCAGTCCCCGGAGCAGGGTGGGTCAAGAGGCCCAGTACTTC.

The chain links TRBV27 to TRBJ2-7; 15 nucleotides line up with TRBD2. The DNA end is more similar to TRBJ2-5, so the J call may be wrong. The germline gives CDR1 MNHEY, CDR2 SMNVEV (reference sequence). CDR3 size: 17 residues. The CDR3 here is CASSQGLAGGPQETQYF. DNA for the CDR3: TGTGCCAGCAGTCAAGGACTAGCGGGAGGGCCTCAAGAGACCCAGTACTTC.